The rows below give T cell receptor beta chains drawn from one sample of a study of blood T cell repertoires in COVID-19. Repertoires were generated with immunoSEQ multiplex PCR, while TCRdb's copy carries only in-frame clones and drops some. The table shows 70,000 to 80,000 clones, with approximately 80% occurring only once. The sequenced material came from peripheral blood. Source of these receptors: a man older than 75 with acute or convalescent COVID-19. Each CDR3 is given with its conserved first and last residue. Fields, in order: clone size, D gene, J gene, V gene, CDR3 protein, CDR3 DNA. The D gene is left open where the match is weak. The size field is filled for only some rows; it gives once, few, many or a size class.

clone size: once
D gene: -
J gene: TRBJ1-5
V gene: TRBV12-3/TRBV12-4
CDR3 protein: CASRGGGNQPQHF
CDR3 DNA: TGTGCCAGCAGAGGGGGTGGGAATCAGCCCCAGCATTTT

clone size: -
D gene: -
J gene: TRBJ2-7
V gene: TRBV10-2
CDR3 protein: CASTRGGGAYEQYF
CDR3 DNA: TGCGCCAGCACTAGAGGGGGGGGAGCCTACGAGCAGTACTTC

clone size: few
D gene: -
J gene: TRBJ1-1
V gene: TRBV5-1
CDR3 protein: CALSDTEAFF
CDR3 DNA: TGCGCCCTTTCGGACACTGAAGCTTTCTTT

clone size: -
D gene: TRBD1
J gene: TRBJ2-2
V gene: TRBV7-6
CDR3 protein: CASSLGSTGVNTGELFF
CDR3 DNA: TGTGCCAGCAGCTTAGGTAGTACAGGGGTCAACACCGGGGAGCTGTTTTTT

clone size: -
D gene: -
J gene: TRBJ1-2
V gene: TRBV6-6
CDR3 protein: CASSYRDYGYTF
CDR3 DNA: TGTGCCAGCAGTTACCGAGACTATGGCTACACCTTC

clone size: -
D gene: TRBD1
J gene: TRBJ1-4
V gene: TRBV7-9
CDR3 protein: CASSGRTGGTNEKLFF
CDR3 DNA: TGTGCCAGCAGCGGGAGGACAGGGGGAACTAATGAAAAACTGTTTTTT

clone size: -
D gene: -
J gene: TRBJ1-5
V gene: TRBV9
CDR3 protein: CASSVVVVRDRNNQPQHF
CDR3 DNA: TGTGCCAGCAGCGTAGTTGTTGTGAGGGATAGAAACAATCAGCCCCAGCATTTT

clone size: -
D gene: -
J gene: TRBJ1-1
V gene: TRBV3-1/TRBV3-2
CDR3 protein: CASSQDRGGPPEAFF
CDR3 DNA: TGTGCCAGCAGCCAAGATCGGGGGGGTCCGCCTGAAGCTTTCTTT

clone size: -
D gene: TRBD1
J gene: TRBJ1-1
V gene: TRBV19
CDR3 protein: CASSVTGVGTEAFF
CDR3 DNA: TGTGCCAGTAGTGTTACAGGGGTTGGCACTGAAGCTTTCTTT

clone size: -
D gene: -
J gene: TRBJ2-5
V gene: TRBV21-1
CDR3 protein: CASTQREREARETQYF
CDR3 DNA: TGTGCCAGCACCCAGCGGGAGCGGGAGGCCCGGGAGACCCAGTACTTC

clone size: once
D gene: -
J gene: TRBJ2-1
V gene: TRBV29-1
CDR3 protein: CSVDPQGRLQFF
CDR3 DNA: TGCAGCGTTGACCCTCAGGGGCGACTACAGTTCTTC

clone size: -
D gene: TRBD2
J gene: TRBJ2-1
V gene: TRBV5-1
CDR3 protein: CASSLGLAGASIYNEQFF
CDR3 DNA: TGCGCCAGCAGCTTGGGACTAGCGGGTGCTTCCATCTACAATGAGCAGTTCTTC

clone size: -
D gene: TRBD1
J gene: TRBJ2-1
V gene: TRBV30
CDR3 protein: CAWSKKDRYNEQFF
CDR3 DNA: TGTGCCTGGAGTAAAAAGGACAGGTACAATGAGCAGTTCTTC

clone size: few
D gene: TRBD1
J gene: TRBJ1-2
V gene: TRBV4-3
CDR3 protein: CASRQGDGYTF
CDR3 DNA: TGCGCCAGCAGACAGGGGGATGGCTACACCTTC

clone size: -
D gene: TRBD1
J gene: TRBJ1-5
V gene: TRBV2
CDR3 protein: CASSGGGGLGNQPQHF
CDR3 DNA: TGTGCCAGCAGTGGAGGAGGGGGCTTAGGCAATCAGCCCCAGCATTTT

clone size: -
D gene: -
J gene: TRBJ1-5
V gene: TRBV5-1
CDR3 protein: CASSLGTSHSNQPQHF
CDR3 DNA: TGCGCCAGCAGCTTGGGGACATCCCATAGCAATCAGCCCCAGCATTTT

clone size: once
D gene: -
J gene: TRBJ2-2
V gene: TRBV7-3
CDR3 protein: CASSSSNTGELFF
CDR3 DNA: TGTGCCAGCAGCTCCTCGAACACCGGGGAGCTGTTTTTT

clone size: -
D gene: TRBD2
J gene: TRBJ2-3
V gene: TRBV11-2
CDR3 protein: CASSSGLAGLADTQYF
CDR3 DNA: TGTGCCAGCAGCTCAGGACTAGCGGGCTTGGCGGATACGCAGTATTTT

clone size: few
D gene: -
J gene: TRBJ1-5
V gene: TRBV30
CDR3 protein: CAWSQTQGRGLRGPQHF
CDR3 DNA: TGTGCCTGGAGTCAGACCCAAGGCAGGGGCCTTCGGGGGCCCCAGCATTTT

clone size: -
D gene: TRBD1
J gene: TRBJ2-7
V gene: TRBV5-1
CDR3 protein: CASSFGQGGGGEYF
CDR3 DNA: TGCGCCAGCAGCTTCGGACAGGGGGGAGGCGGTGAGTACTTC

clone size: -
D gene: -
J gene: TRBJ2-1
V gene: TRBV19
CDR3 protein: CASSFLPATTPYNEQFF
CDR3 DNA: TGTGCCAGTAGTTTCCTCCCAGCGACTACCCCCTACAATGAGCAGTTCTTC

clone size: -
D gene: TRBD1
J gene: TRBJ2-5
V gene: TRBV15
CDR3 protein: CATSKDRGWETQYF
CDR3 DNA: TGTGCCACCAGCAAGGACAGGGGTTGGGAGACCCAGTACTTC

clone size: once
D gene: TRBD2
J gene: TRBJ2-3
V gene: TRBV7-3
CDR3 protein: CASSSASSGVSTDTQYF
CDR3 DNA: TGTGCCAGCAGCTCCGCATCTAGCGGGGTTAGCACAGATACGCAGTATTTT

clone size: -
D gene: -
J gene: TRBJ1-2
V gene: TRBV19
CDR3 protein: CASSIFPSRATRYGYTF
CDR3 DNA: TGTGCCAGTAGTATCTTCCCCTCCAGGGCTACTCGCTATGGCTACACCTTC

clone size: -
D gene: -
J gene: TRBJ1-1
V gene: TRBV18
CDR3 protein: CASSTTRSGQNTEAFF
CDR3 DNA: TGTGCCAGCTCGACAACCCGCTCGGGACAGAACACTGAAGCTTTCTTT

clone size: -
D gene: TRBD1
J gene: TRBJ2-4
V gene: TRBV29-1
CDR3 protein: CSVEGIPGTGVHIQYF
CDR3 DNA: TGCAGCGTTGAAGGGATTCCCGGGACAGGGGTCCACATTCAGTACTTC

clone size: -
D gene: -
J gene: TRBJ2-3
V gene: TRBV18
CDR3 protein: CASSSRRSSDTQYF
CDR3 DNA: TGTGCCAGCTCTTCGCGAAGAAGCTCAGATACGCAGTATTTT

clone size: -
D gene: -
J gene: TRBJ2-2
V gene: TRBV28
CDR3 protein: CASTGPLANTGELFF
CDR3 DNA: TGTGCCAGCACTGGCCCGCTCGCGAACACCGGGGAGCTGTTTTTT

clone size: -
D gene: -
J gene: TRBJ2-6
V gene: TRBV18
CDR3 protein: CASSPNGPGSPGANVLTF
CDR3 DNA: TGTGCCAGCTCACCAAATGGGCCAGGGTCGCCTGGGGCCAACGTCCTGACTTTC

clone size: few
D gene: -
J gene: TRBJ1-1
V gene: TRBV6-2/TRBV6-3
CDR3 protein: CASSYTPSEMNTEAFF
CDR3 DNA: TGTGCCAGCAGTTACACCCCCTCCGAGATGAACACTGAAGCTTTCTTT

clone size: -
D gene: -
J gene: TRBJ2-5
V gene: TRBV30
CDR3 protein: CAWTSGYETQYF
CDR3 DNA: TGTGCCTGGACATCAGGGTATGAGACCCAGTACTTC

clone size: -
D gene: TRBD1
J gene: TRBJ1-5
V gene: TRBV28
CDR3 protein: CASSSRDRGKGPQHF
CDR3 DNA: TGTGCCAGCAGTTCCCGGGACAGGGGGAAAGGGCCCCAGCATTTT

clone size: -
D gene: -
J gene: TRBJ2-7
V gene: TRBV5-8
CDR3 protein: CASSLAQLDADEQYF
CDR3 DNA: TGTGCCAGCAGCCTGGCCCAACTCGACGCGGACGAGCAGTACTTC

clone size: -
D gene: TRBD1
J gene: TRBJ2-7
V gene: TRBV5-5
CDR3 protein: CASNPSGTGSYEQYF
CDR3 DNA: TGTGCCAGCAACCCAAGCGGGACAGGGTCCTACGAGCAGTACTTC

clone size: -
D gene: TRBD1
J gene: TRBJ1-2
V gene: TRBV18
CDR3 protein: CASSTSTGDGYTF
CDR3 DNA: TGTGCCAGCTCCACTTCGACAGGGGATGGCTACACCTTC

clone size: -
D gene: -
J gene: TRBJ2-3
V gene: TRBV9
CDR3 protein: CASSAPSGILSTDTQYF
CDR3 DNA: TGTGCCAGCAGCGCCCCCTCAGGGATTTTGAGCACAGATACGCAGTATTTT

clone size: -
D gene: TRBD1
J gene: TRBJ1-6
V gene: TRBV6-1
CDR3 protein: CASSEEWTGTSPLHF
CDR3 DNA: TGTGCCAGCAGTGAAGAGTGGACAGGGACTTCACCCCTCCACTTT

clone size: -
D gene: -
J gene: TRBJ2-7
V gene: TRBV12-3/TRBV12-4
CDR3 protein: CASRLGHEQYF
CDR3 DNA: TGTGCCAGCAGACTTGGGCACGAGCAGTACTTC

clone size: -
D gene: TRBD1
J gene: TRBJ1-1
V gene: TRBV11-2
CDR3 protein: CASSLGTGRVWDTEAFF
CDR3 DNA: TGTGCCAGCAGCCTAGGGACAGGTCGGGTTTGGGACACTGAAGCTTTCTTT

clone size: -
D gene: TRBD1
J gene: TRBJ1-2
V gene: TRBV5-4
CDR3 protein: CASSSGTGYYGYTF
CDR3 DNA: TGTGCCAGCAGCTCAGGGACAGGATACTATGGCTACACCTTC

clone size: -
D gene: TRBD1
J gene: TRBJ2-1
V gene: TRBV12-3/TRBV12-4
CDR3 protein: CASSSGQGNPFF
CDR3 DNA: TGTGCCAGCAGTTCGGGACAGGGGAACCCGTTCTTC

clone size: few
D gene: TRBD2
J gene: TRBJ2-5
V gene: TRBV28
CDR3 protein: CASRERDGVIRETQYF
CDR3 DNA: TGTGCCAGCAGGGAGCGGGACGGGGTCATACGGGAGACCCAGTACTTC

clone size: once
D gene: -
J gene: TRBJ1-2
V gene: TRBV24-1
CDR3 protein: CATSDQTVGSFDGYTF
CDR3 DNA: TGTGCCACCAGTGATCAAACAGTTGGATCCTTCGATGGCTACACCTTC

clone size: -
D gene: TRBD2
J gene: TRBJ2-1
V gene: TRBV11-2
CDR3 protein: CASSLAGGSYNEQFF
CDR3 DNA: TGTGCCAGCAGCCTAGCGGGGGGGTCCTACAATGAGCAGTTCTTC

clone size: once
D gene: -
J gene: TRBJ1-2
V gene: TRBV10-2
CDR3 protein: CASSDGANYGYTF
CDR3 DNA: TGCGCCAGCAGTGACGGAGCAAACTATGGCTACACCTTC

clone size: -
D gene: TRBD2
J gene: TRBJ2-3
V gene: TRBV28
CDR3 protein: CASSQSRRGGDTQYF
CDR3 DNA: TGTGCCAGCAGTCAATCGCGGAGGGGAGGGGATACGCAGTATTTT

clone size: -
D gene: -
J gene: TRBJ1-4
V gene: TRBV6-5
CDR3 protein: CASIRSVGELLFF
CDR3 DNA: TGTGCCAGCATTCGTTCCGTCGGTGAATTGTTGTTTTTT

clone size: -
D gene: TRBD2
J gene: TRBJ2-1
V gene: TRBV24-1
CDR3 protein: CATSEYSGSSYNEQFF
CDR3 DNA: TGTGCCACCAGTGAATATAGCGGGAGCTCCTACAATGAGCAGTTCTTC

clone size: -
D gene: -
J gene: TRBJ2-7
V gene: TRBV7-3
CDR3 protein: CASSLSGELSYEQYF
CDR3 DNA: TGTGCCAGCAGCTTAAGCGGCGAGCTCTCCTACGAGCAGTACTTC

clone size: -
D gene: -
J gene: TRBJ1-5
V gene: TRBV19
CDR3 protein: CASRLTSSNQPQHF
CDR3 DNA: TGTGCCAGTAGGCTGACTAGTAGCAATCAGCCCCAGCATTTT

clone size: -
D gene: -
J gene: TRBJ2-3
V gene: TRBV18
CDR3 protein: CASSLRVQFTDTQYF
CDR3 DNA: TGTGCCAGCTCCCTACGGGTTCAGTTCACAGATACGCAGTATTTT

clone size: -
D gene: TRBD1
J gene: TRBJ1-1
V gene: TRBV27
CDR3 protein: CASTQGQGGTEAFF
CDR3 DNA: TGTGCCAGCACCCAGGGACAGGGCGGGACTGAAGCTTTCTTT

clone size: once
D gene: -
J gene: TRBJ1-2
V gene: TRBV19
CDR3 protein: CASVDRPNYGYTF
CDR3 DNA: TGTGCCAGCGTGGACAGACCTAACTATGGCTACACCTTC

clone size: few
D gene: TRBD2
J gene: TRBJ2-7
V gene: TRBV7-2
CDR3 protein: CASSLWTSGVYEQYF
CDR3 DNA: TGTGCCAGCAGCTTATGGACTAGCGGGGTCTACGAGCAGTACTTC

clone size: -
D gene: -
J gene: TRBJ1-2
V gene: TRBV14
CDR3 protein: CASSQGGYGYTF
CDR3 DNA: TGTGCCAGCAGCCAGGGAGGGTATGGCTACACCTTC

clone size: -
D gene: -
J gene: TRBJ1-5
V gene: TRBV28
CDR3 protein: CASTRGQSSNQPQHF
CDR3 DNA: TGTGCCAGCACCCGAGGACAGAGTAGCAATCAGCCCCAGCATTTT

clone size: once
D gene: -
J gene: TRBJ2-7
V gene: TRBV5-8
CDR3 protein: CASSLLSFGSVNEQYF
CDR3 DNA: TGTGCCAGCAGCTTGCTGTCGTTCGGGTCCGTTAACGAGCAGTACTTC

clone size: -
D gene: -
J gene: TRBJ2-2
V gene: TRBV7-2
CDR3 protein: CASSHGSQTGELFF
CDR3 DNA: TGTGCCAGCAGTCACGGGAGCCAAACCGGGGAGCTGTTTTTT

clone size: -
D gene: -
J gene: TRBJ2-5
V gene: TRBV5-1
CDR3 protein: CASSLGTDQETQYF
CDR3 DNA: TGCGCCAGCAGCTTGGGCACAGACCAAGAGACCCAGTACTTC